The next 7 T cell receptor beta chains were all read from a single sample in a study of graft-versus-host responses after intestinal transplantation. This table comes from immunoSEQ multiplex PCR, and its TCRdb copy is limited to in-frame clones, with some not included. The sample carries 110,000 to 150,000 clones, roughly 91% recorded once. Their cognate antigens are unknown. Sequenced material: unstimulated CD4+ T cells sorted from spleen or lymph node cells, taken before intestinal transplant. The source is a human donor who received an intestinal transplant.

V and J are TRBV7-9 and TRBJ2-5; the match to TRBD2 covers 8 bases. Per germline, CDR1 SEHNR and CDR2 FQNEAQ (reference sequence). This CDR3 is 16 amino acids long. V dropped 2 bases and J dropped 4; count of bases not matched to a gene: 9. CDR3 region: CASSLLEREPPETQYF. The DNA of the CDR3 is TGTGCCAGCAGCTTATTGGAGCGGGAGCCCCCAGAGACCCAGTACTTC. Full variable domain (outside the CDR3, taken from reference TRBV7-9 and TRBJ2-5): DTGVSQNPRHKITKRGQNVTFRCDPISEHNRLYWYRQTLGQGPEFLTYFQNEAQLEKSRLLSDRFSAERPKGSFSTLEIQRTEQGDSAMYLCASSLLEREPPETQYFGPGTRLLVL.

The V and J genes are TRBV28 and TRBJ1-4; no definite D call. V lost 4 bases, J lost 2 bases, and 8 bases lay in between. CDR1 MDHEN and CDR2 SYDVKM come from the germline V gene. The CDR3 covers 14 residues. CDR3 nucleotide sequence: TGTGCCAGCAGTTGGGCGAGCACTAATGAAAAACTGTTTTTT. This codes for CASSWASTNEKLFF.

The chain is built from TRBV27 and TRBJ2-5; a possible D gene is TRBD2 (6 bases). V was trimmed by 5 bases and J by 11 bases, leaving 24 bases between them. Germline V gene sequence: CDR1 MNHEY, CDR2 SMNVEV (reference sequence). CDR3 size: 15 residues. The DNA for the CDR3 is TGTGCCAGCAGTACCCCCGGACGGACCATCCGGGAGCAGTACTTC. Amino acid sequence: CASSTPGRTIREQYF.

A remark on this clone: Its ends do not fully match the called genes, so a read error is possible. Other DNA sequences in the sample encode the same CDR3. This chain joins TRBV27 and TRBJ2-6; 7 nucleotides match TRBD2. Germline V gene sequence: CDR1 MNHEY, CDR2 SMNVEV (reference sequence). The CDR3 is made up of 14 amino acids. The CDR3 sequence: CASSGDSGANVLTF. The DNA of the CDR3 is TGTGCTAGCAGCGGGGACTCTGGGGCCAACGTCCTGACTTTC.

CDR3 nucleotides: TGTGCCAGCAGTGACCGGGACAGGGGACTTATACTTCAGGTTCCAGATACGCAGTATTTT. Residues: CASSDRDRGLILQVPDTQYF. The chain carries TRBV6-4 and TRBJ2-3; 10 nucleotides match TRBD1. Trimming at V came to 2 bases and at J to 4 bases, leaving 18 bases not matched to a gene. Germline CDR1 and CDR2: MRHNA and SNTAGT. The CDR3 sequence is 20 residues long.

The rearrangement joins TRBV4-2 to TRBJ2-3; D is uncertain. V was shortened by 4 bases and J by 3 bases, with 11 bases between the two germline ends. The CDR3 runs 14 residues. Germline CDR1 and CDR2: LGHNA and YNFKEQ. CDR3 DNA sequence: TGTGCCAGCAGCCGTCGGTTGGGGACAGATACGCAGTATTTT. It is translated as CASSRRLGTDTQYF.

The gene calls are TRBV4-3 and TRBJ2-7; TRBD2 is a possible D gene (5 bases). In germline, CDR1 is LGHNA, CDR2 YSLEER. Trimming pared 3 bases from V and 2 bases from J, leaving 14 bases between. This CDR3 spans 15 amino acids. CDR3 nucleotides: TGCGCCAGCAGCCACACCCAGGAGGAAGCCTACGAGCAGTACTTC. Its protein is CASSHTQEEAYEQYF.